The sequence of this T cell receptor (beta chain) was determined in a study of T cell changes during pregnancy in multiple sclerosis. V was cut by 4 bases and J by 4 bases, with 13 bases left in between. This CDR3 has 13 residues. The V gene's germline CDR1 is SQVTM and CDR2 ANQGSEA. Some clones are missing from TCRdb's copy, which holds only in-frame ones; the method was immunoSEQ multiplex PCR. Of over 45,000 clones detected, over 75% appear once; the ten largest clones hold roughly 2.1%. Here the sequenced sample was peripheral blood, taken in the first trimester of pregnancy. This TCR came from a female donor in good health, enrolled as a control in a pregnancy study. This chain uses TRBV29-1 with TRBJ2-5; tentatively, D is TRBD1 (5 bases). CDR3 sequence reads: CSVVEGAPETQYF. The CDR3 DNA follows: TGCAGCGTTGTGGAAGGGGCCCCAGAGACCCAGTACTTC.